Below, 23 T cell receptor beta chains from the same sample are listed, as sequenced in a study of ipilimumab plus nivolumab after autologous stem cell transplantation (dated by TCRdb to the early 2020s). The library was produced with the immunoSEQ multiplex PCR assay. TCRdb obtained this table from immuneACCESS and retained in-frame rearrangements with V and J assigned. These tables miss some clones; where compared with another copy, unresolved V genes account for less than half of the shortfall, and the remainder is unexplained. This sample lists just over 40,000 clones; 90% to 95% were detected once. The ten top clones hold more than 0.7% of the sample. Sequencing used PBMCs, obtained in a trial of ipilimumab plus nivolumab as post-transplant consolidation. The source of these receptors is a male donor with multiple myeloma.

This clone was observed a single time. The V call is TRBV5-1, the J call TRBJ2-5; no clear D. V shed 5 bases and J shed 5 bases, with 22 bases lying between them. There are 16 residues in the CDR3. The germline V gene has CDR1 SGHRS and CDR2 YFSETQ. This chain's CDR3 is CASRANRGGAMETQYF. The CDR3, as DNA: TGCGCCAGCAGAGCCAACCGAGGTGGAGCGATGGAGACCCAGTACTTC.

The gene calls are TRBV6-6 and TRBJ1-5; D is uncertain. CDR3 size: 12 residues. V was trimmed by 2 bases and J by 6 bases, leaving 5 bases between them. CDR1 MNHNY and CDR2 SVGAGI come from the germline V gene (reference sequence). CDR3 DNA sequence: TGTGCCAGCAGTTACGGGAGTCAGCCCCAGCATTTT. Residues: CASSYGSQPQHF.

V gene TRBV25-1 combines with J gene TRBJ1-4; weak D call: TRBD1 (5 bases). This CDR3 has 14 residues. With 4 bases removed from V and 4 bases from J, the gap between germline ends came to 10 bases. Germline V gives CDR1 MGHDK, CDR2 SYGVNS. The CDR3 nucleotides read TGTGCCAGCAGTGGCGGGGCTTTTAATGAAAAACTGTTTTTT. It yields the protein CASSGGAFNEKLFF. The full variable domain, its missing parts supplied by reference TRBV25-1 and TRBJ1-4, is EADIYQTPRYLVIGTGKKITLECSQTMGHDKMYWYQQDPGMELHLIHYSYGVNSTEKGDLSSESTVSRIRTEHFPLTLESARPSHTSQYLCASSGGAFNEKLFFGSGTQLSVL.

V gene TRBV27 combines with J gene TRBJ1-5, with 7 positions matching TRBD1. This CDR3 has 14 residues. Germline V gene data show CDR1 as MNHEY and CDR2 as SMNVEV (reference sequence). Losses at the gene ends were 5 bases for V and 3 bases for J; bases not matched to a gene: 4. CDR3 sequence reads: CASSTTGVNQPQHF. CDR3 nucleotides: TGTGCCAGCAGTACCACAGGGGTCAATCAGCCCCAGCATTTT.

The rearrangement links TRBV5-8 to TRBJ1-2; D might be TRBD1 (5 bases). This CDR3 comprises 15 residues. CDR1 is SGHTS and CDR2 is YDEGEE in the germline V gene. V shed 4 bases and J shed 2 bases, with 15 bases lying between them. The CDR3 region is CASSPGTAGNYGYTF. CDR3 sequence (DNA): TGTGCCAGCAGCCCCGGGACCGCCGGGAACTATGGCTACACCTTC.

The rearrangement joins TRBV6-5 to TRBJ1-2; 9 bases are a match to TRBD1. The CDR3 consists of 14 residues. CDR1 is MNHEY, CDR2 SVGAGI, per germline. After removal of 6 bases from V and 4 bases from J, the junction contained 6 bases not matched to a gene. The CDR3 spells CASRPGQGTYGYTF. The CDR3 coding sequence is TGTGCCAGCAGACCGGGACAGGGAACCTATGGCTACACCTTC.

The genes are TRBV5-6 and TRBJ2-7; D is possibly TRBD1 (5 bases). The CDR3 loop spans 13 amino acids. Germline V CDR1 and CDR2: SGHDT, YYEEEE. Between the trimmed V and J ends, which lost 3 bases and 1 base, there was a span of 8 bases. Written as DNA, the CDR3 is TGTGCCAGCAGCTGGGGCAGGTCCTACGAGCAGTACTTC. This gives the protein CASSWGRSYEQYF.

This clone was seen only a few times. The chain is built from TRBV19 and TRBJ1-1; no clear D. The CDR3 contains 11 residues. From germline, CDR1 is LNHDA and CDR2 SQIVND (reference sequence). The V end lost 3 bases, the J end lost 6 bases, and 5 bases lay between the germline ends. The CDR3 DNA is TGTGCCAGTAGTATTGGACCTGAAGCTTTCTTT. It yields the protein CASSIGPEAFF.

V is TRBV5-6 and J is TRBJ1-5; D is undetermined. V lost 2 bases to trimming and J lost 0 bases, with 6 bases between them. Germline CDR1 is SGHDT and CDR2 is YYEEEE. CDR3 length equals 14 residues. CDR3 DNA sequence: TGTGCCAGCAGCTTCCGGGGTAGCAATCAGCCCCAGCATTTT. It codes for CASSFRGSNQPQHF.

The genes are TRBV7-3 and TRBJ1-2; D ambiguous. The CDR3 covers 16 residues. CDR1 is SGHTA and CDR2 is FQGTGA in the germline V gene. Trimming pared 0 bases from V and 5 bases from J, leaving 16 bases between. CDR3 region: CASSLTSDPAKYGYTF. For the CDR3, the DNA is TGTGCCAGCAGCTTAACGTCTGACCCTGCGAAGTATGGCTACACCTTC.

V usage is TRBV19 and J usage is TRBJ1-2; no reliable D call. Trimming left V 3 bases short and J 0 bases short, with 11 bases between. The CDR3 runs 15 residues. From germline, CDR1 is LNHDA and CDR2 SQIVND (reference sequence). CDR3 bases: TGTGCCAGTAGTATGGGTGACAAGACTAACTATGGCTACACCTTC. Translating gives CASSMGDKTNYGYTF. Together with reference TRBV19 and TRBJ1-2, the CDR3 gives the full variable domain: DGGITQSPKYLFRKEGQNVTLSCEQNLNHDAMYWYRQDPGQGLRLIYYSQIVNDFQKGDIAEGYSVSREKKESFPLTVTSAQKNPTAFYLCASSMGDKTNYGYTFGSGTRLTVV.

This rearrangement joins TRBV7-9 to TRBJ2-7, with a possible D match to TRBD2 (5 bases). The ends were cut back, 5 bases at V and 5 bases at J, with 22 bases in the middle. The CDR3 is 16 amino acids. The V gene's germline CDR1 is SEHNR and CDR2 FQNEAQ (reference sequence). Here the CDR3 reads CASSTLRPAGPHEQYF. The CDR3 DNA reads as TGTGCCAGCAGCACCCTCCGCCCGGCGGGTCCCCACGAGCAGTACTTC. Drawing the rest from reference TRBV7-9 and TRBJ2-7, the complete variable domain is DTGVSQNPRHKITKRGQNVTFRCDPISEHNRLYWYRQTLGQGPEFLTYFQNEAQLEKSRLLSDRFSAERPKGSFSTLEIQRTEQGDSAMYLCASSTLRPAGPHEQYFGPGTRLTVT.

The J gene is TRBJ1-5, the V gene TRBV6-5, with D possibly TRBD1 on 5 matching bases. This CDR3 has 14 amino acids. The V and J ends lost 2 bases and 2 bases respectively, with 7 bases between them. Looked up from germline, CDR1 is MNHEY and CDR2 is SVGAGI. CDR3 region: CASSYGGGNQPQHF. CDR3 nucleotide sequence: TGTGCCAGCAGTTACGGGGGGGGCAATCAGCCCCAGCATTTT.

The chain joins TRBV28 to TRBJ1-5; D unclear. Germline lookup yields CDR1 MDHEN and CDR2 SYDVKM. V was pared by 6 bases and J by 9 bases, with 18 bases between. CDR3 length equals 14 residues. CDR3 coding DNA: TGTGCCAGCAGCCTAGGGATTGTGCGTGGGCCCCAGCATTTT. Amino acids: CASSLGIVRGPQHF.

In its sample, this clone was seen once. The CDR3 is CASSPPGGLGSQETQYF. The CDR3 DNA sequence: TGTGCCAGCTCACCGCCAGGTGGGCTGGGAAGCCAAGAGACCCAGTACTTC. The rearrangement uses TRBV18 and TRBJ2-5; no reliable D call. Germline lookup yields CDR1 KGHSH and CDR2 LQKENI. This CDR3 has 17 amino acids. Trimming shortened V by 3 bases and J by 1 base, and 18 bases separated the two germline ends.

V gene TRBV7-9 combines with J gene TRBJ2-1; D gene unclear. V dropped 1 base and J dropped 5 bases, with 9 bases sitting between them. This CDR3 contains 14 residues. Germline CDR1 reads SEHNR; CDR2 reads FQNEAQ (reference sequence). The CDR3 region has the DNA TGTGCCAGCAGCTTAGTGGTAGGGAACAATGAGCAGTTCTTC. It encodes CASSLVVGNNEQFF.

The chain couples TRBV13 to TRBJ1-3, with D tentatively TRBD1 (6 bases). CDR3 length: 14 residues. V lost 5 bases to trimming and J lost 2 bases, with 10 bases between them. Germline V gene lookup returns CDR1 PRHDT and CDR2 FYEKMQ (reference sequence). The DNA of the CDR3 is TGTGCCAGCAGCGGGGGCTTTGCTGGAAACACCATATATTTT. It codes for CASSGGFAGNTIYF.

J is TRBJ1-4 and V is TRBV9; weak D call: TRBD1 (6 bases). The CDR3 has 15 residues. The V gene's germline CDR1 is SGDLS and CDR2 YYNGEE. V lost 4 bases to trimming and J lost 4 bases, with 14 bases between them. CDR3 residues: CASSLQGLVNEKLFF. In nucleotides, the CDR3 is TGTGCCAGCAGCTTGCAGGGGTTGGTTAATGAAAAACTGTTTTTT.

The chain has TRBV7-2 and TRBJ2-5; D is perhaps TRBD2 (5 bases). The V end lost 1 base, the J end lost 1 base, and 10 bases lay between the germline ends. CDR3 length: 15 residues. From germline, CDR1 is SGHTA and CDR2 FQGNSA. The CDR3 reads CASSLVLGSQETQYF. In DNA, the CDR3 is TGTGCCAGCAGCTTAGTACTAGGCTCCCAAGAGACCCAGTACTTC.

The gene calls are TRBV6-6 and TRBJ2-7; 7 bases align to TRBD1. The CDR3 consists of 14 residues. The germline gives CDR1 MNHNY, CDR2 SVGAGI (reference sequence). V lost 8 bases, J lost 0 bases, and 7 bases stayed unmatched. CDR3 DNA sequence: TGTGCCAGCCATAGACAGGGTGCCTCCTACGAGCAGTACTTC. Its translation: CASHRQGASYEQYF.

The table lists this clone with a few counts. The V call is TRBV5-6, the J call TRBJ1-1; D is unresolved. This CDR3 has 14 amino acids. Germline-derived CDR1 and CDR2 are SGHDT and YYEEEE. V gave up 2 bases and J gave up 1 base, with 9 bases separating them. The CDR3 nucleotides read TGTGCCAGCAGCTTCTCGATGCGGAACACTGAAGCTTTCTTT. Its protein product is CASSFSMRNTEAFF.

V gene TRBV6-5 combines with J gene TRBJ2-1, with a possible D match to TRBD2 (6 bases). Trimming pared 1 base from V and 6 bases from J, leaving 16 bases between. CDR3 length: 16 residues. Per the germline V gene, CDR1 is MNHEY and CDR2 is SVGAGI. The CDR3 DNA reads TGTGCCAGCAGTTACTTAACCCGTGGGGGGAGCAATGAGCAGTTCTTC. Protein product: CASSYLTRGGSNEQFF.

Here the CDR3 reads CASKPGQVSSYEQYF. The DNA of the CDR3 is TGTGCCAGCAAACCGGGACAGGTCAGCTCCTACGAGCAGTACTTC. The chain links TRBV28 to TRBJ2-7; 8 bases match TRBD1. Trimming took 7 bases from V and 0 from J; bases not matched to a gene: 8. The CDR3 is 15 amino acids. Germline CDR1 MDHEN, CDR2 SYDVKM.